This passage covers 12 T cell receptor beta chains from one sample sequenced in a study of monozygotic twins with inflammatory bowel disease. After re-calling the 5' RACE reads, TCRdb lists one entry per CDR3 protein, DNA absent. The table counts roughly 160,000 distinct CDR3 sequences; roughly 2.3% lies in the top ten. The sequencing sample was made of blood. The receptors here all came from a human donor with ulcerative colitis or Crohn's disease, or a healthy co-twin of an affected twin (not recorded which).

The chain joins TRBV27 to TRBJ2-7; TCRdb returns TRBD2, unconfirmable since there is no DNA. The CDR3 sequence is 15 residues long. Germline V gene sequence: CDR1 MNHEY, CDR2 SMNVEV (reference sequence). CDR3 sequence reads: CASSLEPGLADEQYF.

The chain carries TRBV5-1 and TRBJ2-3; TCRdb returns TRBD1, unconfirmable since there is no DNA. Looked up from germline, CDR1 is SGHRS and CDR2 is YFSETQ. The length of the CDR3 is 14 residues. The CDR3 sequence: CASSLQGSTDTQYF.

The chain is built from TRBV2 and TRBJ2-7; TCRdb outputs TRBD1, but without DNA this stays unchecked. The germline gives CDR1 SNHLY, CDR2 FYNNEI. The CDR3 is made up of 12 amino acids. The CDR3 reads CASSEDGAITYF.

This chain uses TRBV7-3 with TRBJ2-1. The CDR3 runs to 14 residues. Germline V lookup: CDR1 SGHTA, CDR2 FQGTGA. The CDR3 region is CASSLMADYNEQFF. The entire variable domain, with the rest obtained from reference TRBV7-3 and TRBJ2-1, is as follows: GAGVSQTPSNKVTEKGKYVELRCDPISGHTALYWYRQSLGQGPEFLIYFQGTGAADDSGLPNDRFFAVRPEGSVSTLKIQRTERGDSAVYLCASSLMADYNEQFFGPGTRLTVL.

The gene calls are TRBV18 and TRBJ1-5; TCRdb proposes TRBD1, but this gene call is untestable without DNA. The CDR3 length is 16 residues. In germline, CDR1 is KGHSH, CDR2 LQKENI. CDR3 residues: CASSQETGTPNQPQHF.

The chain combines TRBV12-3 or TRBV12-4 with TRBJ2-7; TCRdb picks TRBD1, but there is no DNA to check that call. The CDR3 consists of 15 residues. CDR3 protein: CASSLEGQPSYEQYF.

This chain joins TRBV6-2 or TRBV6-3 and TRBJ2-7; TCRdb proposes TRBD1, but this gene call is untestable without DNA. This CDR3 spans 18 amino acids. Germline CDR1 MNHEY, CDR2 SVGEGT. The CDR3 reads CASSYSLSGTVPTYEQYF.

The chain has TRBV12-5 and TRBJ2-3; TCRdb outputs TRBD1, but without DNA this stays unchecked. There are 13 residues in the CDR3. Looked up from germline, CDR1 is LGHNT and CDR2 is FRNRAP. The CDR3 region is CASGKDRADTQYF.

This rearrangement joins TRBV10-3 to TRBJ1-3. CDR1 is ENHRY, CDR2 SYGVKD, per germline. The CDR3 consists of 15 residues. CDR3 sequence reads: CAISESTNPGNTIYF.

V usage is TRBV5-1 and J usage is TRBJ2-1. The germline CDR1 and CDR2 sequences are SGHRS and YFSETQ. The CDR3 has 13 residues. The CDR3 reads CASSLSFGNEQFF.

The chain employs TRBV7-2 and TRBJ2-3. This CDR3 is 15 amino acids long. From germline, CDR1 is SGHTA and CDR2 FQGNSA. The CDR3 region is CASTLIRASTDTQYF.

The chain joins TRBV20-1 to TRBJ2-3; lacking DNA, the TRBD1 call made by TCRdb goes unchecked. The length of the CDR3 is 13 residues. Germline V gene sequence: CDR1 DFQATT, CDR2 SNEGSKA (reference sequence). Here the CDR3 reads CSAGGGGEGTQYF.